This TCR beta chain stems from a study of CD8 T cells in ankylosing spondylitis. This clonotype showed up just a few times. One entry per CDR3 protein, called by TCRdb with MiXCR from the 5' RACE reads. In the table there are roughly 200,000 distinct CDR3 sequences, around 24% of which are singletons. Germline values: CDR1 MNHEY, CDR2 SVGAGI. V was trimmed by 2 bases and J by 5 bases, leaving 18 bases between them. The CDR3 is 16 residues long. The source material was blood, either unsorted or a sorted T cell fraction (not recorded which). V is TRBV6-5 and J is TRBJ1-1, with D possibly TRBD1 on 6 matching bases. The sequence was collected from a male donor with ankylosing spondylitis or in good health (not recorded which). CDR3 in DNA: TGTGCCAGCAGTTACGGAACAACAGGGTATCGGACTGAAGCTTTCTTT. Encoded protein: CASSYGTTGYRTEAFF.